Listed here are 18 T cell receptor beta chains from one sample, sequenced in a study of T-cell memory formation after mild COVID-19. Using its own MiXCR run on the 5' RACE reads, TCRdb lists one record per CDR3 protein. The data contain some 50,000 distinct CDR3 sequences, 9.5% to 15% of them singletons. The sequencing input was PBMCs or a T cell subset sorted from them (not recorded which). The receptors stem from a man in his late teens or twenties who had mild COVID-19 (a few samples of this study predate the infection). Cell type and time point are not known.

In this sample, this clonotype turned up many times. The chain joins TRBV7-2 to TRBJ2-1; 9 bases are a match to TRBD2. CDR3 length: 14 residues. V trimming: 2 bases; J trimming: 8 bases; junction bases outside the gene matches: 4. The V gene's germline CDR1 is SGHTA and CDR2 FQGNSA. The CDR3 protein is CASSLLGGGDEQFF. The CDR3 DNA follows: TGTGCCAGCAGCTTATTGGGCGGGGGGGATGAGCAGTTCTTC.

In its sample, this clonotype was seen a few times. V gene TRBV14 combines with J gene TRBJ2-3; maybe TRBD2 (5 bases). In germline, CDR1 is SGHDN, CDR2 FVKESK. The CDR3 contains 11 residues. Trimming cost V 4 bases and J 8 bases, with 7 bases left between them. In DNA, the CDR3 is TGTGCCAGCAGCCCCGGGATTACGCAGTATTTT. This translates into CASSPGITQYF.

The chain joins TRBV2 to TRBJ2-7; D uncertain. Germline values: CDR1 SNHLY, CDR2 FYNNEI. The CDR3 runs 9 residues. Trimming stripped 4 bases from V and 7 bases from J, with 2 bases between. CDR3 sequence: CASSGEQYV. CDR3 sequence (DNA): TGTGCCAGCAGTGGGGAGCAGTACGTC.

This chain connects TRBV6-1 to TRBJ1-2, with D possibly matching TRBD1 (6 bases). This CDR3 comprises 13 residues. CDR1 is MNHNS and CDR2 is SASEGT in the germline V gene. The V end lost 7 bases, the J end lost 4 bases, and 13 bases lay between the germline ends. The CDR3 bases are TGTGCCAGCAAAAGGACAGACGCCTATGGCTACACCTTC. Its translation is CASKRTDAYGYTF.

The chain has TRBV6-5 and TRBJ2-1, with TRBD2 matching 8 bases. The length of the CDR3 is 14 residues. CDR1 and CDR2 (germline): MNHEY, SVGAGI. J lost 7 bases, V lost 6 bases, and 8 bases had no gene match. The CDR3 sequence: CASSVTRGANEQFF. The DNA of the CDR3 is TGTGCCAGCAGCGTAACGCGGGGGGCTAATGAGCAGTTCTTC.

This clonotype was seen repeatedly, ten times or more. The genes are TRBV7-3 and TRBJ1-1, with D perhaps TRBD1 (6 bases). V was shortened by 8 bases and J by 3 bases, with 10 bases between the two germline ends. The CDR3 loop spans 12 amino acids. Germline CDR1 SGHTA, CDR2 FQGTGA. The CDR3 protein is CASSGHYTEAFF. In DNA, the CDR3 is TGTGCCAGCTCGGGACACTACACTGAAGCTTTCTTT.

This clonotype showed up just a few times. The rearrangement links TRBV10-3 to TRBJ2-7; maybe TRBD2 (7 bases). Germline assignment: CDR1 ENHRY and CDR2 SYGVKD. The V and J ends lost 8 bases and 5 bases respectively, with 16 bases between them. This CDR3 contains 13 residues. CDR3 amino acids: CAIHKGGGDEQYF. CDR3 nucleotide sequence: TGTGCCATCCATAAGGGGGGGGGCGACGAGCAGTACTTC.

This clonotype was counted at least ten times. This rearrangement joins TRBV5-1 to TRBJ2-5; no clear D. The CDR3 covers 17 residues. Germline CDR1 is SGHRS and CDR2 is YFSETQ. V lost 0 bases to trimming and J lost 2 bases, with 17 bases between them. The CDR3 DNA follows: TGCGCCAGCAGCTTGGGTCCGACCCGGAGTTCACAAGAGACCCAGTACTTC. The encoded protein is CASSLGPTRSSQETQYF.

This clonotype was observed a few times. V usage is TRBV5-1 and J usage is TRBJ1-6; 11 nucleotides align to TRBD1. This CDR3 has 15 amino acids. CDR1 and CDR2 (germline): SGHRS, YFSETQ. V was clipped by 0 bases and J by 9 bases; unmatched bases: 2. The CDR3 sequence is CASSLEGTGGSPLHF. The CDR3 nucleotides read TGCGCCAGCAGCTTGGAAGGGACAGGGGGTTCACCCCTCCACTTT.

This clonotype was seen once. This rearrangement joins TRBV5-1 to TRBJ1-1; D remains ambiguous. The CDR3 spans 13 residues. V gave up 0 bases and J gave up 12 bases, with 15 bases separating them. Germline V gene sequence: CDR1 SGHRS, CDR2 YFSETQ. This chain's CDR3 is CASSLAGEGGTFF. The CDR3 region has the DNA TGCGCCAGCAGCTTGGCCGGGGAAGGAGGTACTTTCTTT.

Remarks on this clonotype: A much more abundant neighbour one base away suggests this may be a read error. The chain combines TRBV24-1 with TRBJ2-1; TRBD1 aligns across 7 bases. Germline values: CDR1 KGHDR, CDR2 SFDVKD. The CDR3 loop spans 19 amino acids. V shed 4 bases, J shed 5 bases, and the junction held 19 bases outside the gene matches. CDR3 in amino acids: CATSDPQRDRTTRNNEQFF. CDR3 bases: TGTGCCACCAGTGACCCACAACGGGACAGAACGACAAGGAACAATGAGCAGTTCTTC.

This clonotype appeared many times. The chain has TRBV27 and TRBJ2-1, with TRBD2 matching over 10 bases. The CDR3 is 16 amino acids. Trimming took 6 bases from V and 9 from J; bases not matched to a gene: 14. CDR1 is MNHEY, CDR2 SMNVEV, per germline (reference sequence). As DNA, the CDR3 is TGTGCCAGCAGACGACGACCTAGCGGGGGATCGTTTGAGCAGTTCTTC. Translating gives CASRRRPSGGSFEQFF.

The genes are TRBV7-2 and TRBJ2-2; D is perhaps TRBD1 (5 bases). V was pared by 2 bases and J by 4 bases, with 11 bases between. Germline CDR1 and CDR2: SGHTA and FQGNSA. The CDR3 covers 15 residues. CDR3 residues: CASSLSGRGTGELFF. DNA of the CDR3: TGTGCCAGCAGCTTATCAGGGCGCGGCACCGGGGAGCTGTTTTTT.

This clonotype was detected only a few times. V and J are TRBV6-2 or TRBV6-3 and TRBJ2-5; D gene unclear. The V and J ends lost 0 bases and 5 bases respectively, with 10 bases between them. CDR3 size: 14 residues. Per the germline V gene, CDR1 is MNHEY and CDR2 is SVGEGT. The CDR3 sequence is CASSYSQMGETQYF. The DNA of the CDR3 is TGTGCCAGCAGTTACTCGCAAATGGGGGAGACCCAGTACTTC.

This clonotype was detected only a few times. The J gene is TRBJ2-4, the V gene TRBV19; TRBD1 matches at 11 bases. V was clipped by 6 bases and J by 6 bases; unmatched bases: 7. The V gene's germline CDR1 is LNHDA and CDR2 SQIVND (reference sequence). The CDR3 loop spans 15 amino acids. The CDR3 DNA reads TGTGCCAGTAGCGGGACAGGGGGTTTGGTAAACATTCAGTACTTC. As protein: CASSGTGGLVNIQYF. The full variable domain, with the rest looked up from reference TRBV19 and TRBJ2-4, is DGGITQSPKYLFRKEGQNVTLSCEQNLNHDAMYWYRQDPGQGLRLIYYSQIVNDFQKGDIAEGYSVSREKKESFPLTVTSAQKNPTAFYLCASSGTGGLVNIQYFGAGTRLSVL.

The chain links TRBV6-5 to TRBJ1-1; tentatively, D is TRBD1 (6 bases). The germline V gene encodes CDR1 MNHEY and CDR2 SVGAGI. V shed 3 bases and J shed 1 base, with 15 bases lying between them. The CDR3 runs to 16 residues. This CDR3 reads CASSYLTRGRNTEAFF. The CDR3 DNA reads TGTGCCAGCAGTTATCTGACCAGGGGCCGGAACACTGAAGCTTTCTTT.

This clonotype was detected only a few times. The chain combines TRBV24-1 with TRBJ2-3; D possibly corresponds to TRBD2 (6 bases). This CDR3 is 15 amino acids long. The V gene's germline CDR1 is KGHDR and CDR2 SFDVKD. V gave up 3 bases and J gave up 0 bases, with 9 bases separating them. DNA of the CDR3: TGTGCCACCAGTGATGGGGCGGGGAGCACAGATACGCAGTATTTT. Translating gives CATSDGAGSTDTQYF.

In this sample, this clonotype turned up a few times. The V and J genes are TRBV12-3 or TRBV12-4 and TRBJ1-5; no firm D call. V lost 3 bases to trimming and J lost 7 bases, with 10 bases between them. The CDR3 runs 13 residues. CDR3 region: CASSLEVLQPQHF. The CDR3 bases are TGTGCCAGCAGTTTGGAGGTGTTGCAGCCCCAGCATTTT.